This entry lists 4 T cell receptor beta chains sequenced from one sample in a study of blood T cell repertoires in COVID-19. Data came from immunoSEQ multiplex PCR; TCRdb stores just in-frame clones and leaves some out. The table lists some 200,000 clones, 70% to 90% of them singletons. The sequenced sample was peripheral blood. The receptors come from a woman between 65 and 79 years old with acute or convalescent COVID-19.

The V and J genes are TRBV11-3 and TRBJ1-1, with D perhaps matching TRBD1 (6 bases). The ends were cut back, 3 bases at V and 3 bases at J, with 8 bases in the middle. The length of the CDR3 is 13 residues. Germline V lookup: CDR1 SGHNT, CDR2 YENEEA. CDR3 in amino acids: CASSFNRDTEAFF. The CDR3 nucleotides read TGTGCCAGCAGCTTCAACAGGGACACTGAAGCTTTCTTT.

The table lists this clone with a few counts. V gene TRBV4-3 combines with J gene TRBJ2-3, with D possibly being TRBD1 (6 bases). The CDR3 is made up of 17 amino acids. Trimming shortened V by 4 bases and J by 6 bases, and 23 bases separated the two germline ends. Germline V gene sequence: CDR1 LGHNA, CDR2 YSLEER. The CDR3 DNA is TGCGCCAGCAGCCGAGGAGCCGGGGCAGGGGAAGGTGATACGCAGTATTTT. Its translation: CASSRGAGAGEGDTQYF.

This chain joins TRBV4-2 and TRBJ2-5; TRBD2 matches at 9 bases. This CDR3 has 15 amino acids. Per germline, CDR1 LGHNA and CDR2 YNFKEQ. J gave up 5 bases and V 0 bases, and 4 bases lay outside the gene matches. The CDR3 spells CASSQEAGGWETQYF. The DNA for the CDR3 is TGTGCCAGCAGCCAAGAAGCGGGAGGATGGGAGACCCAGTACTTC.

The chain joins TRBV7-2 to TRBJ2-1; 15 bases match TRBD2. This CDR3 contains 16 residues. Trimming at V came to 5 bases and at J to 9 bases, leaving 8 bases not matched to a gene. Germline V gives CDR1 SGHTA, CDR2 FQGNSA. In DNA form, the CDR3 reads TGTGCCAGCAGCGTACAACCGGGACTAGCGGGAGGTGAGCAGTTCTTC. It codes for CASSVQPGLAGGEQFF. Based on the CDR3 plus reference TRBV7-2 and TRBJ2-1, the full variable domain is GAGVSQSPSNKVTEKGKDVELRCDPISGHTALYWYRQSLGQGLEFLIYFQGNSAPDKSGLPSDRFSAERTGGSVSTLTIQRTQQEDSAVYLCASSVQPGLAGGEQFFGPGTRLTVL.